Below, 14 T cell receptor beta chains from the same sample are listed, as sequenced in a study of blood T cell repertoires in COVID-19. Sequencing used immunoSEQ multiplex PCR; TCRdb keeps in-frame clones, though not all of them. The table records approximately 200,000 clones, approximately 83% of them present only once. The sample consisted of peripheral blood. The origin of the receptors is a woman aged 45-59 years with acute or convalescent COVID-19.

The CDR3 nucleotides are TGTGCCAGCAGATGGGCAGGGGTGACCGGGGAGCTGTTTTTT. Translating gives CASRWAGVTGELFF. The chain couples TRBV6-5 to TRBJ2-2; D is possibly TRBD1 (6 bases). The ends were cut back, 6 bases at V and 5 bases at J, with 13 bases in the middle. The CDR3 has 14 residues. Germline V gives CDR1 MNHEY, CDR2 SVGAGI.

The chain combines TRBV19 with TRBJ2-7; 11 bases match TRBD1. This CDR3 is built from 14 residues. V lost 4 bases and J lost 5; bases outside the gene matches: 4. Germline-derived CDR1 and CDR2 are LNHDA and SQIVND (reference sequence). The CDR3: CASSRGQGGNEQYF. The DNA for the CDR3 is TGTGCCAGTAGTAGGGGACAGGGGGGCAACGAGCAGTACTTC.

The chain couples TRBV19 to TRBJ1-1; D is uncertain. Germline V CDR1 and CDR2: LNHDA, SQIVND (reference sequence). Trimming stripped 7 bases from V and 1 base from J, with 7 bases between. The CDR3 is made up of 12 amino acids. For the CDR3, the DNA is TGTGCCAGTAACCAAGCGAACACTGAAGCTTTCTTT. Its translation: CASNQANTEAFF.

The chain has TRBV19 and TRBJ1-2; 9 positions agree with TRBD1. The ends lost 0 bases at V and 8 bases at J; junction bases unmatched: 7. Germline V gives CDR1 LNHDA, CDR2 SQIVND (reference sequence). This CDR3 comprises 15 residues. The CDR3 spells CASSIDRGQGRGYTF. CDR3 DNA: TGTGCCAGTAGTATAGATCGAGGACAGGGGCGCGGCTACACCTTC.

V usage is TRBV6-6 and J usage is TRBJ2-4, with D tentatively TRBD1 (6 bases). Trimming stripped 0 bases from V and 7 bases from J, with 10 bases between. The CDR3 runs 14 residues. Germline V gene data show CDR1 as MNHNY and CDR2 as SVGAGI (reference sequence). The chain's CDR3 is CASSYSGQRNIQYF. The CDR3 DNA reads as TGTGCCAGCAGTTACTCTGGACAGAGGAACATTCAGTACTTC.

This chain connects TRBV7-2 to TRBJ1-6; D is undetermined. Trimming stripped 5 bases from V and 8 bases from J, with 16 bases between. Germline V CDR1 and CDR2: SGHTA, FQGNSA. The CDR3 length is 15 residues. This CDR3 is CASSPRGGRDSPLHF. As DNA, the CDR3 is TGTGCCAGCAGCCCTCGCGGCGGGCGGGATTCACCCCTCCACTTT.

CDR3 sequence (DNA): TGTGCCAGCAGCGTAGCTTCTAAGGAGGCCTATTCCTACGAGCAGTACTTC. It specifies CASSVASKEAYSYEQYF. This chain uses TRBV9 with TRBJ2-7; D perhaps matches TRBD2 (5 bases). This CDR3 region has 17 residues. Germline assignment: CDR1 SGDLS and CDR2 YYNGEE. Deletions cut 0 bases from V and 1 base from J, with 17 bases between.

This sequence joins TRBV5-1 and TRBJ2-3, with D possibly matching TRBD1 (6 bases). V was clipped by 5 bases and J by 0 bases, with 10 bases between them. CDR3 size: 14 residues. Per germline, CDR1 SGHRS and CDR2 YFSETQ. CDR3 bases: TGCGCCAGCAGGTCTAGGGGGAGCACAGATACGCAGTATTTT. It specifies CASRSRGSTDTQYF.

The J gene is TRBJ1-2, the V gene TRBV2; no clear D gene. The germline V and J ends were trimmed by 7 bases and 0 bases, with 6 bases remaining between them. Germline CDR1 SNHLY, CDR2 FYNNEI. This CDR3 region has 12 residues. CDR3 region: CASNPANYGYTF. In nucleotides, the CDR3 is TGTGCCAGCAACCCGGCTAACTATGGCTACACCTTC.

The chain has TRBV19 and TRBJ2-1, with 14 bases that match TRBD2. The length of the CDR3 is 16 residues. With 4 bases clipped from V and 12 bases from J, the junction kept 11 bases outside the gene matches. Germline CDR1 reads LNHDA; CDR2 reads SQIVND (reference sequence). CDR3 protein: CASSSPGTSGSWGQFF. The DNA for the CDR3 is TGTGCCAGTAGTAGTCCCGGGACTAGCGGGAGTTGGGGGCAGTTCTTC.

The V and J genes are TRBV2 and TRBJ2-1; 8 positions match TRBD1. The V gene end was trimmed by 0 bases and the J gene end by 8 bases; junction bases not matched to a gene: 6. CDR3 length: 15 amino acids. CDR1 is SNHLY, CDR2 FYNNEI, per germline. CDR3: CASSEAGRGRDEQFF. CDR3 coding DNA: TGTGCCAGCAGTGAAGCGGGCAGGGGGCGCGATGAGCAGTTCTTC.

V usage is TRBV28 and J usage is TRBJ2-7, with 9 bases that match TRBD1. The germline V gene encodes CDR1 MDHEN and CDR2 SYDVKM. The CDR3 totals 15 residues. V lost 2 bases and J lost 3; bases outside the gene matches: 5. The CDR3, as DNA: TGTGCCAGCAGTTTACCGGGACAGGGCGTCTACGAGCAGTACTTC. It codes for CASSLPGQGVYEQYF.

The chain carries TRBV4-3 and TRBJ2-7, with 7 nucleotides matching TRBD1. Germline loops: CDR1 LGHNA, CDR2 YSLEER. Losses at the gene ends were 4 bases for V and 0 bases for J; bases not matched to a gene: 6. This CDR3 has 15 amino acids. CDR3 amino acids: CASSLDRTSSYEQYF. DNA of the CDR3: TGCGCCAGCAGCCTGGACAGGACGAGCTCCTACGAGCAGTACTTC.

The CDR3 loop reads CAIILRGPQHF. The CDR3 DNA follows: TGTGCCATCATTCTGCGGGGACCCCAGCATTTT. V usage is TRBV10-3 and J usage is TRBJ1-5; unclear D gene. Germline V lookup: CDR1 ENHRY, CDR2 SYGVKD. The CDR3 length is 11 residues. The V end lost 7 bases, the J end lost 10 bases, and 11 bases lay between the germline ends.